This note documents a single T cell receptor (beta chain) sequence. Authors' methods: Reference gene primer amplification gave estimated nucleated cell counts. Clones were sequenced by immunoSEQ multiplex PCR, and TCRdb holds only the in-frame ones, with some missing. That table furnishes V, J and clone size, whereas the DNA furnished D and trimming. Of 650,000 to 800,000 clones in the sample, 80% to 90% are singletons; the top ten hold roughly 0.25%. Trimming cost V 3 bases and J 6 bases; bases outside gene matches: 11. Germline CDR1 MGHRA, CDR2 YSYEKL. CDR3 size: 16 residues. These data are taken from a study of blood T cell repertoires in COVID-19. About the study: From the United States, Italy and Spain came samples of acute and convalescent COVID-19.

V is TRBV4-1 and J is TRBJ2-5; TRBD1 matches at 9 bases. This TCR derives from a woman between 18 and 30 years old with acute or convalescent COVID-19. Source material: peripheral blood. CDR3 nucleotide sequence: TGCGCCAGCAGCCAGCCCCCGGGACAGGGAGAACAGACCCAGTACTTC. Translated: CASSQPPGQGEQTQYF.